The 27 T cell receptor beta chains given below trace back to one sample, sequenced in a study of T cell clones after liver transplantation. TCRdb's copy holds only in-frame clones and misses some; the assay was immunoSEQ multiplex PCR. This table has 70,000 to 95,000 clones, over 80% appearing once. The source material was CD4+ T cells from blood, sampled at the 22-month timepoint. All receptors come from a human patient who received a liver transplant. The T cells may come from the graft donor.

The chain has TRBV30 and TRBJ1-1; the match to TRBD1 covers 8 bases. Germline lookup yields CDR1 GTSNPN and CDR2 SVGIG (reference sequence). With V trimmed by 3 bases and J by 3 bases, 3 bases remained unmatched. The CDR3 extends over 13 amino acids. The chain's CDR3 is CAWRTGGYTEAFF. CDR3 bases: TGTGCCTGGAGAACAGGGGGTTACACTGAAGCTTTCTTT. Full variable domain (missing parts from reference TRBV30 and TRBJ1-1): SQTIHQWPATLVQPVGSPLSLECTVEGTSNPNLYWYRQAAGRGLQLLFYSVGIGQISSEVPQNLSASRPQDRQFILSSKKLLLSDSGFYLCAWRTGGYTEAFFGQGTRLTVV.

The V gene is TRBV18, the J gene TRBJ2-3; weak D call: TRBD1 (6 bases). Germline V CDR1 and CDR2: KGHSH, LQKENI. V was shortened by 2 bases and J by 6 bases, with 6 bases between the two germline ends. The length of the CDR3 is 12 residues. The CDR3: CASSPGGDTQYF. For the CDR3, the DNA is TGTGCCAGCTCACCAGGGGGCGATACGCAGTATTTT. The variable domain in full, with the rest retrieved from reference TRBV18 and TRBJ2-3, is NAGVMQNPRHLVRRRGQEARLRCSPMKGHSHVYWYRQLPEEGLKFMVYLQKENIIDESGMPKERFSAEFPKEGPSILRIQQVVRGDSAAYFCASSPGGDTQYFGPGTRLTVL.

In its sample, this clone was seen once. The chain links TRBV29-1 to TRBJ2-3; D possibly corresponds to TRBD2 (5 bases). Trimming took 3 bases from V and 0 from J, leaving 10 bases between them. Looked up from germline, CDR1 is SQVTM and CDR2 is ANQGSEA. This CDR3 is 14 amino acids long. The CDR3 spells CSVEDWSSTDTQYF. CDR3 coding DNA: TGCAGCGTTGAGGACTGGTCTAGCACAGATACGCAGTATTTT.

The V call is TRBV5-5, the J call TRBJ1-1, with D perhaps matching TRBD1 (5 bases). This CDR3 is 13 amino acids long. Trimming cost V 4 bases and J 6 bases, with 13 bases left between them. Germline V gives CDR1 SGHKS, CDR2 YYEKEE (reference sequence). In DNA form, the CDR3 reads TGTGCCAGCAGCGCCGGGGGAATTTCTGAAGCTTTCTTT. This sequence encodes CASSAGGISEAFF.

The chain joins TRBV7-6 to TRBJ2-2; D remains ambiguous. The germline CDR1 and CDR2 sequences are SGHVS and FNYEAQ. The CDR3 is 13 residues long. Trimming took 5 bases from V and 5 from J, leaving 9 bases between them. In DNA form, the CDR3 reads TGTGCCAGCAGCAATATGCGGACCGGGGAGCTGTTTTTT. It is translated as CASSNMRTGELFF. The variable domain in full, completed from reference TRBV7-6 and TRBJ2-2, reads GAGVSQSPRYKVTKRGQDVALRCDPISGHVSLYWYRQALGQGPEFLTYFNYEAQQDKSGLPNDRFSAERPEGSISTLTIQRTEQRDSAMYRCASSNMRTGELFFGEGSRLTVL.

The CDR3 is CASSAWTGGEETQYF. CDR3 in DNA: TGTGCCAGCTCTGCATGGACAGGGGGCGAAGAGACCCAGTACTTC. The chain joins TRBV18 to TRBJ2-5, with TRBD1 matching over 11 bases. Per the germline V gene, CDR1 is KGHSH and CDR2 is LQKENI. There are 15 residues in the CDR3. V shed 6 bases, J shed 3 bases, and the junction held 6 bases outside the gene matches. Drawing the rest from reference TRBV18 and TRBJ2-5, the complete variable domain is NAGVMQNPRHLVRRRGQEARLRCSPMKGHSHVYWYRQLPEEGLKFMVYLQKENIIDESGMPKERFSAEFPKEGPSILRIQQVVRGDSAAYFCASSAWTGGEETQYFGPGTRLLVL.

The J gene is TRBJ2-6, the V gene TRBV5-6; D is uncertain. Trimming removed 6 bases from V and 1 base from J, with 11 bases in between. Germline values: CDR1 SGHDT, CDR2 YYEEEE. The CDR3 covers 15 residues. CDR3 nucleotides: TGTGCCAGCACGCGACGGGTGTCTGGGGCCAACGTCCTGACTTTC. Its protein is CASTRRVSGANVLTF.

This chain joins TRBV11-3 and TRBJ2-7; the match to TRBD2 covers 7 bases. In germline, CDR1 is SGHNT, CDR2 YENEEA. This CDR3 is built from 12 residues. The J segment lost 4 bases and the V segment lost 5 bases, leaving 2 bases of the junction unmatched. This chain's CDR3 is CASSPGGYEQYF. In DNA, the CDR3 is TGTGCCAGCAGCCCGGGGGGATACGAGCAGTACTTC.

The gene calls are TRBV6-6 and TRBJ2-1; D gene uncertain. The CDR3 length is 12 residues. The germline V and J ends were trimmed by 2 bases and 10 bases, with 9 bases remaining between them. CDR1 MNHNY and CDR2 SVGAGI come from the germline V gene (reference sequence). Here the CDR3 DNA reads TGTGCCAGCAGTTACGCGAGCAACGAGCAGTTCTTC. It yields the protein CASSYASNEQFF.

The chain is built from TRBV11-3 and TRBJ2-1; D is unresolved. Looked up from germline, CDR1 is SGHNT and CDR2 is YENEEA. Trimming removed 1 base at V and 9 bases at J, with 13 bases between. The CDR3 loop spans 14 amino acids. CDR3 protein: CASSLGRGSVEQFF. The CDR3 DNA is TGTGCCAGCAGCTTAGGTCGCGGTTCGGTTGAGCAGTTCTTC.

This chain connects TRBV19 to TRBJ1-1, with D maybe TRBD1 (5 bases). This CDR3 spans 14 amino acids. CDR1 and CDR2 from the germline V gene are LNHDA and SQIVND (reference sequence). The ends were cut back, 5 bases at V and 8 bases at J, with 18 bases in the middle. In nucleotides, the CDR3 is TGTGCCAGTAGTGGCCGTTGGGGGTCAAGGGAAGCTTTCTTT. It encodes CASSGRWGSREAFF.

The chain is built from TRBV7-2 and TRBJ2-1; the D is unclear. The CDR3 extends over 14 amino acids. V dropped 3 bases and J dropped 5 bases, with 11 bases sitting between them. From germline, CDR1 is SGHTA and CDR2 FQGNSA. CDR3 DNA sequence: TGTGCCAGCAGCTTCGAGAGCCAGGACAATGAGCAGTTCTTC. Amino acid sequence: CASSFESQDNEQFF. The whole variable domain, remainder taken from reference TRBV7-2 and TRBJ2-1, is GAGVSQSPSNKVTEKGKDVELRCDPISGHTALYWYRQSLGQGLEFLIYFQGNSAPDKSGLPSDRFSAERTGGSVSTLTIQRTQQEDSAVYLCASSFESQDNEQFFGPGTRLTVL.

The genes are TRBV4-1 and TRBJ2-6; the D gene is possibly TRBD1 (5 bases). The germline V gene encodes CDR1 MGHRA and CDR2 YSYEKL. V gave up 2 bases and J gave up 2 bases, with 13 bases separating them. There are 17 residues in the CDR3. The CDR3 sequence is CASSQQFQGTGANVLTF. The CDR3 DNA reads as TGCGCCAGCAGCCAACAATTTCAGGGAACTGGGGCCAACGTCCTGACTTTC.

This clone has only one observation. J is TRBJ2-7 and V is TRBV11-3, with D maybe TRBD2 (6 bases). The CDR3 extends over 15 amino acids. Germline V gene lookup returns CDR1 SGHNT and CDR2 YENEEA. The ends were cut back, 5 bases at V and 5 bases at J, with 19 bases in the middle. CDR3 residues: CASSPGAGSWDEQYF. The CDR3 nucleotides read TGTGCCAGCAGCCCCGGGGCGGGGTCCTGGGACGAGCAGTACTTC.

The rearrangement uses TRBV19 and TRBJ2-1; TRBD2 matches 9 bases. The junction had 10 bases not matched to a gene; V was cut back by 4 bases and J by 3 bases. The CDR3 consists of 17 residues. Germline V CDR1 and CDR2: LNHDA, SQIVND (reference sequence). The CDR3 bases are TGTGCCAGTAGTACCCCTTGGCGGGAGGGGGGCTACAATGAGCAGTTCTTC. Translated, it gives CASSTPWREGGYNEQFF.

In its sample, this clone was seen a few times. The genes are TRBV18 and TRBJ1-2; D is unclear. The V gene lost 2 bases and the J gene lost 1 base, with 5 bases spanning the gap. This CDR3 is 13 amino acids long. Germline values: CDR1 KGHSH, CDR2 LQKENI. The CDR3 DNA sequence: TGTGCCAGCTCACCAACCGATAACTATGGCTACACCTTC. Translating gives CASSPTDNYGYTF.

The chain employs TRBV7-2 and TRBJ2-5, with a possible D match to TRBD1 (6 bases). CDR3 length: 16 residues. CDR1 and CDR2 from the germline V gene are SGHTA and FQGNSA. Trimming pared 2 bases from V and 1 base from J, leaving 14 bases between. Written as DNA, the CDR3 is TGTGCCAGCAGCTTACTTGCAGGGGCGAGCCAAGAGACCCAGTACTTC. Encoded protein: CASSLLAGASQETQYF.

The V gene is TRBV6-5, the J gene TRBJ1-2; 8 bases agree with TRBD1. J was trimmed by 8 bases and V by 6 bases; bases with no gene match: 5. The CDR3 has 12 residues. The V gene's germline CDR1 is MNHEY and CDR2 SVGAGI. The CDR3 sequence is CASRGQGGGYTF. In nucleotides, the CDR3 is TGTGCCAGCAGAGGACAGGGAGGGGGCTACACCTTC.

The chain employs TRBV6-5 and TRBJ2-7; D remains unclear. The germline V and J ends were trimmed by 3 bases and 1 base, with 10 bases remaining between them. CDR3 length: 14 residues. The germline CDR1 and CDR2 sequences are MNHEY and SVGAGI. CDR3 DNA sequence: TGTGCCAGCAGTTATGTGTTTGGGTCCTACGAGCAGTACTTC. Translating gives CASSYVFGSYEQYF.

This chain joins TRBV11-2 and TRBJ2-1, with 9 bases fitting TRBD1. The V gene's germline CDR1 is SGHAT and CDR2 FQNNGV. V lost 7 bases and J lost 4; bases outside the gene matches: 5. The CDR3 runs to 14 residues. The DNA for the CDR3 is TGTGCCAGCAACCCCGGGACAGGGTACAATGAGCAGTTCTTC. This encodes CASNPGTGYNEQFF.

The chain couples TRBV5-6 to TRBJ2-3; D assignment may be TRBD1 or TRBD2 (5 bases each). Trimming took 5 bases from V and 1 from J, leaving 11 bases between them. Germline CDR1 and CDR2: SGHDT and YYEEEE. The CDR3 loop spans 14 amino acids. CDR3 nucleotide sequence: TGTGCCAGCAGTCGACGGGACGGCACAGATACGCAGTATTTT. Encoded protein: CASSRRDGTDTQYF.

The rearrangement links TRBV7-6 to TRBJ1-1, with D unclear. This CDR3 region has 14 residues. CDR1 is SGHVS and CDR2 is FNYEAQ in the germline V gene. V lost 4 bases, J lost 2 bases, and 11 bases lay in between. The CDR3 nucleotides are TGTGCCAGCAGCTACTACTCGGCTAACACTGAAGCTTTCTTT. Protein product: CASSYYSANTEAFF.

This clone was seen once. The chain uses TRBV25-1 and TRBJ2-7, with TRBD2 identical over 8 bases. CDR3 length: 15 amino acids. Unmatched junction bases numbered 12, after V lost 6 bases and J lost 5 bases. CDR1 and CDR2 from the germline V gene are MGHDK and SYGVNS. The CDR3 sequence: CASSLGGATEDEQYF. In nucleotides, the CDR3 is TGTGCCAGCAGCCTCGGGGGGGCCACCGAGGACGAGCAGTACTTC.

The rearrangement uses TRBV5-1 and TRBJ2-2, with D maybe TRBD1 (6 bases). Per the germline V gene, CDR1 is SGHRS and CDR2 is YFSETQ. The CDR3 spans 15 residues. V was clipped by 0 bases and J by 3 bases, with 9 bases between them. The CDR3 reads CASSLGDTYTGELFF. DNA for the CDR3: TGCGCCAGCAGCTTGGGGGACACTTACACCGGGGAGCTGTTTTTT. Looking up the rest from reference TRBV5-1 and TRBJ2-2 gives the full variable domain: KAGVTQTPRYLIKTRGQQVTLSCSPISGHRSVSWYQQTPGQGLQFLFEYFSETQRNKGNFPGRFSGRQFSNSRSEMNVSTLELGDSALYLCASSLGDTYTGELFFGEGSRLTVL.

The chain joins TRBV5-1 to TRBJ2-5, with 10 bases aligning to TRBD2. The CDR3 consists of 16 residues. Trimming removed 0 bases from V and 5 bases from J; junction bases left unmatched: 7. Per germline, CDR1 SGHRS and CDR2 YFSETQ. The CDR3 DNA reads as TGCGCCAGCAGCTTGGCCTTAGCGGGAGGACTTGAGACCCAGTACTTC. Its protein product is CASSLALAGGLETQYF. Drawing the rest from reference TRBV5-1 and TRBJ2-5, the complete variable domain is KAGVTQTPRYLIKTRGQQVTLSCSPISGHRSVSWYQQTPGQGLQFLFEYFSETQRNKGNFPGRFSGRQFSNSRSEMNVSTLELGDSALYLCASSLALAGGLETQYFGPGTRLLVL.

The chain uses TRBV5-6 and TRBJ1-6; the D is unclear. Trimming cost V 4 bases and J 9 bases, with 11 bases left between them. CDR3 length: 13 amino acids. Germline loops: CDR1 SGHDT, CDR2 YYEEEE. The CDR3 protein is CASSARAASPLHF. CDR3 in DNA: TGTGCCAGCAGCGCTAGAGCGGCTTCACCCCTCCACTTT.

The chain carries TRBV18 and TRBJ2-5; no clear D. Germline CDR1 is KGHSH and CDR2 is LQKENI. V dropped 3 bases and J dropped 5 bases, with 13 bases sitting between them. The length of the CDR3 is 14 residues. CDR3 region: CASSPKSRGETQYF. In DNA form, the CDR3 reads TGTGCCAGCTCACCTAAGTCCCGTGGGGAGACCCAGTACTTC. The variable domain in full, completed from reference TRBV18 and TRBJ2-5, reads NAGVMQNPRHLVRRRGQEARLRCSPMKGHSHVYWYRQLPEEGLKFMVYLQKENIIDESGMPKERFSAEFPKEGPSILRIQQVVRGDSAAYFCASSPKSRGETQYFGPGTRLLVL.